The 5 T cell receptor beta chains below come from one sample, sequenced in a study of cytomegalovirus exposure and HLA in healthy donors. 60 Vbeta and 13 Jbeta primers were used in PCR. The data were produced by immunoSEQ multiplex PCR, yet TCRdb's version contains in-frame clones alone and is incomplete. Its table lists more than 45,000 clones. Sequencing input: PBMCs. These receptors were collected from a male donor in good health and CMV-seronegative.

The chain couples TRBV5-1 to TRBJ1-2, with no clear D. CDR1 is SGHRS and CDR2 is YFSETQ in the germline V gene. Trimming stripped 5 bases from V and 5 bases from J, with 7 bases between. The CDR3 sequence is 11 residues long. CDR3 in DNA: TGCGCCAGCAGTTCGGTTTATGGCTACACCTTC. This codes for CASSSVYGYTF.

The chain has TRBV5-1 and TRBJ2-5; D gene unclear. CDR3 length equals 15 residues. Germline V CDR1 and CDR2: SGHRS, YFSETQ. V shed 2 bases and J shed 3 bases, with 14 bases lying between them. CDR3 region: CASSFVGSKEETQYF. As DNA, the CDR3 is TGCGCCAGCAGCTTTGTGGGCAGTAAAGAAGAGACCCAGTACTTC.

J is TRBJ1-1 and V is TRBV29-1; D not resolved. The CDR3 runs to 13 residues. V lost 6 bases to trimming and J lost 3 bases, with 14 bases between them. Germline values: CDR1 SQVTM, CDR2 ANQGSEA. The CDR3 region is CSVQPGGHTEAFF. The CDR3 nucleotides are TGCAGCGTGCAACCGGGAGGGCACACTGAAGCTTTCTTT. The variable domain in full, completed from reference TRBV29-1 and TRBJ1-1, reads SAVISQKPSRDICQRGTSLTIQCQVDSQVTMMFWYRQQPGQSLTLIATANQGSEATYESGFVIDKFPISRPNLTFSTLTVSNMSPEDSSIYLCSVQPGGHTEAFFGQGTRLTVV.

The V call is TRBV14, the J call TRBJ2-7, with D tentatively TRBD2 (6 bases). Germline values: CDR1 SGHDN, CDR2 FVKESK. The CDR3 extends over 13 amino acids. The ends were cut back, 6 bases at V and 6 bases at J, with 15 bases in the middle. The CDR3 region has the DNA TGTGCCAGCAGAGGCCAGGGACTTACCGAGCAGTACTTC. Translated, it gives CASRGQGLTEQYF.

The V and J genes are TRBV6-5 and TRBJ1-5; no definite D call. V lost 2 bases and J 9 bases, leaving 17 bases between the germline ends. The CDR3 consists of 15 residues. Germline lookup yields CDR1 MNHEY and CDR2 SVGAGI. The DNA of the CDR3 is TGTGCCAGCAGTTACGCCATAACACCTGGAGCGCCCCAGCATTTT. As protein: CASSYAITPGAPQHF.